These 17 T cell receptor beta chains share one sample of origin, sequenced in a study of blood T cell repertoires in COVID-19. Libraries were prepared by immunoSEQ multiplex PCR; TCRdb keeps only in-frame clonotypes and omits some of them. The top ten hold 6.5% to 7.5% of the sample, which has approximately 180,000 clones, around 80% seen once. The source material was peripheral blood. Receptors were obtained from a woman aged 40 to 55 with COVID-19, enrolled during active disease.

This chain uses TRBV5-5 with TRBJ2-7; 8 bases fit TRBD1. Per the germline V gene, CDR1 is SGHKS and CDR2 is YYEKEE (reference sequence). The CDR3 extends over 15 amino acids. V was clipped by 5 bases and J by 9 bases; unmatched bases: 16. In DNA form, the CDR3 reads TGTGCCAGCAGAGCCCCGGGACAGGAGTGGCGTGGGCAGTACTTC. Amino acid sequence: CASRAPGQEWRGQYF. The full variable domain, with the rest looked up from reference TRBV5-5 and TRBJ2-7, is DAGVTQSPTHLIKTRGQQVTLRCSPISGHKSVSWYQQVLGQGPQFIFQYYEKEERGRGNFPDRFSARQFPNYSSELNVNALLLGDSALYLCASRAPGQEWRGQYFGPGTRLTVT.

This chain uses TRBV4-1 with TRBJ2-7, with no clear D. Germline V CDR1 and CDR2: MGHRA, YSYEKL. The CDR3 has 12 amino acids. V lost 4 bases and J 1 base, leaving 5 bases between the germline ends. The CDR3 region is CASSPPSYEQYF. DNA of the CDR3: TGCGCCAGCAGCCCCCCATCCTACGAGCAGTACTTC.

The V and J genes are TRBV6-5 and TRBJ2-2; D perhaps matches TRBD2 (5 bases). The CDR3 totals 12 residues. V lost 0 bases and J 13 bases, leaving 9 bases between the germline ends. The V gene's germline CDR1 is MNHEY and CDR2 SVGAGI. CDR3 region: CASSYSLGGLFF. CDR3 coding DNA: TGTGCCAGCAGTTACTCACTCGGAGGGCTGTTTTTT.

The V call is TRBV4-1, the J call TRBJ1-3; D may be TRBD1 (6 bases). The germline gives CDR1 MGHRA, CDR2 YSYEKL. This CDR3 spans 15 amino acids. Trimming removed 3 bases at V and 7 bases at J, with 16 bases between. As DNA, the CDR3 is TGCGCCAGCAGCCAGCAGACAGGCTTGGAGAACACCATATATTTT. It is translated as CASSQQTGLENTIYF.

On this clone: A read error may account for a junction end that differs from germline. The CDR3 spells CVSSESLGTGSYEQYF. In DNA form, the CDR3 reads TGCGTCAGCAGTGAGTCGCTGGGGACAGGTTCCTACGAGCAGTACTTC. This rearrangement joins TRBV10-1 to TRBJ2-7; 8 nucleotides match TRBD1. The CDR3 spans 16 residues. From germline, CDR1 is WNHNN and CDR2 SYGVQD (reference sequence).

This chain uses TRBV19 with TRBJ2-1; 11 bases agree with TRBD2. The CDR3 is 17 amino acids. CDR1 and CDR2 from the germline V gene are LNHDA and SQIVND (reference sequence). Trimming took 3 bases from V and 7 from J; bases not matched to a gene: 11. CDR3 loop: CASSIDSGGAKYNEQFF. The CDR3 nucleotides are TGTGCCAGTAGTATCGATAGCGGGGGGGCTAAATATAATGAGCAGTTCTTC.

The rearrangement joins TRBV7-2 to TRBJ1-5; TRBD1 aligns across 8 bases. The CDR3 runs to 15 residues. Germline loops: CDR1 SGHTA, CDR2 FQGNSA. Losses at the gene ends were 5 bases for V and 4 bases for J; bases not matched to a gene: 7. CDR3 nucleotide sequence: TGTGCCAGCAGCGAATGGACAGGGATTAATCAGCCCCAGCATTTT. As protein: CASSEWTGINQPQHF.

The V call is TRBV5-6, the J call TRBJ1-1; D not certain. The CDR3 has 15 amino acids. CDR1 SGHDT and CDR2 YYEEEE come from the germline V gene. Trimming removed 1 base at V and 5 bases at J, with 15 bases between. The CDR3 DNA follows: TGTGCCAGCAGCTTGACTGTTACAGATAGGACTGAAGCTTTCTTT. Residues: CASSLTVTDRTEAFF.

The genes are TRBV28 and TRBJ1-1; a weak D match, TRBD1 (5 bases). The germline gives CDR1 MDHEN, CDR2 SYDVKM. The CDR3 runs to 11 residues. The V and J ends lost 11 bases and 4 bases respectively, with 11 bases between them. The CDR3 region has the DNA TGTGCCCTTGGGAGGGGCACTGAAGCTTTCTTT. Translated: CALGRGTEAFF.

The chain is built from TRBV3-1 (or the pseudogene TRBV3-2) and TRBJ1-3, with D unresolved. V lost 2 bases and J 2 bases, leaving 10 bases between the germline ends. The CDR3 spans 15 residues. Germline V CDR1 and CDR2: LGHDT, YNNKEL (reference sequence). The CDR3 reads CASSQNTGAGNTIYF. CDR3 in DNA: TGTGCCAGCAGCCAAAATACCGGGGCTGGAAACACCATATATTTT.

The V gene is TRBV5-6, the J gene TRBJ1-1; possibly TRBD1 for D (5 bases). This CDR3 region has 13 residues. V was trimmed by 4 bases and J by 1 base, leaving 8 bases between them. From germline, CDR1 is SGHDT and CDR2 YYEEEE. The CDR3 nucleotides read TGTGCCAGCAGCCGGAGGGGGAACACTGAAGCTTTCTTT. Amino acid sequence: CASSRRGNTEAFF.

The chain has TRBV19 and TRBJ1-5; D is possibly TRBD1 (6 bases). V was shortened by 4 bases and J by 2 bases, with 12 bases between the two germline ends. The CDR3 has 15 residues. The germline gives CDR1 LNHDA, CDR2 SQIVND (reference sequence). The CDR3 bases are TGTGCCAGTAGTACACAGGGAGGGGGCAATCAGCCCCAGCATTTT. Translated, it gives CASSTQGGGNQPQHF.

The chain couples TRBV28 to TRBJ2-3; 8 bases align to TRBD1. Germline V CDR1 and CDR2: MDHEN, SYDVKM. Germline trimming cut 3 bases from V and 3 bases from J; bases unmatched to any gene: 5. There are 15 residues in the CDR3. This CDR3 is CASSFHRGVTDTQYF. CDR3 nucleotides: TGTGCCAGCAGTTTTCACAGGGGGGTAACAGATACGCAGTATTTT.

This chain uses TRBV6-5 with TRBJ2-7; 9 bases are shared with TRBD2. Germline V gene sequence: CDR1 MNHEY, CDR2 SVGAGI. This CDR3 spans 15 amino acids. With V trimmed by 6 bases and J by 5 bases, 11 bases remained unmatched. DNA for the CDR3: TGTGCCAGCAGGCTAGGGGCGGGAGGGTCCCACGAGCAGTACTTC. Translated, it gives CASRLGAGGSHEQYF.

V usage is TRBV6-5 and J usage is TRBJ1-1, with a weak D call TRBD1 (5 bases). CDR1 is MNHEY, CDR2 SVGAGI, per germline. V was shortened by 2 bases and J by 5 bases, with 12 bases between the two germline ends. CDR3 length: 14 residues. CDR3: CASSYGREGTEAFF. The DNA of the CDR3 is TGTGCCAGCAGTTACGGCAGGGAGGGAACTGAAGCTTTCTTT.

This chain joins TRBV27 and TRBJ1-1; D gene unclear. The V gene lost 5 bases and the J gene lost 8 bases, with 18 bases spanning the gap. This CDR3 region has 14 residues. CDR1 and CDR2 from the germline V gene are MNHEY and SMNVEV (reference sequence). For the CDR3, the DNA is TGTGCCAGCAGTGAACAGCGGGAGGTATCGGAAGCTTTCTTT. Encoded protein: CASSEQREVSEAFF.

V is TRBV7-3 and J is TRBJ1-4, with 7 bases matching TRBD1. The germline V gene has CDR1 SGHTA and CDR2 FQGTGA. After removal of 4 bases from V and 8 bases from J, the junction contained 7 bases not matched to a gene. CDR3 length: 14 residues. CDR3 nucleotide sequence: TGTGCCAGCAGCTCCCGGGACAGTTCAGAAAAACTGTTTTTT. It is translated as CASSSRDSSEKLFF.